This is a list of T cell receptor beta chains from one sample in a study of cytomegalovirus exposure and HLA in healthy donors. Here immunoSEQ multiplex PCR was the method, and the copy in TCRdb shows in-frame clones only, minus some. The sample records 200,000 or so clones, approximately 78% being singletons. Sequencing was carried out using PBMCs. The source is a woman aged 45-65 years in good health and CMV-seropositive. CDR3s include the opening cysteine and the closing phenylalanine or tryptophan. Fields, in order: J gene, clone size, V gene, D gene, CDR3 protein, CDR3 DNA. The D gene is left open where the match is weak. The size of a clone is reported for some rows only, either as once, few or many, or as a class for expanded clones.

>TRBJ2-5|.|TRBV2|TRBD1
CAKHRTGVPETQYF
TGTGCCAAGCACCGGACAGGGGTACCTGAGACCCAGTACTTC
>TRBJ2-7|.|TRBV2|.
CASSQVGLTDRWGSDQYEQYF
TGTGCCAGCAGTCAGGTTGGGTTGACCGACCGTTGGGGCTCCGACCAATACGAGCAGTACTTC
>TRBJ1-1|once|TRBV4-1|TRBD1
CASSQPTGGMNTEAFF
TGCGCCAGCAGCCAACCGACAGGGGGCATGAACACTGAAGCTTTCTTT
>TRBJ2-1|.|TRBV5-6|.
CASSLVYFNEQFF
TGTGCCAGCAGCTTAGTCTATTTTAATGAGCAGTTCTTC
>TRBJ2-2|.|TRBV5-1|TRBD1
CASSFDREIGELFF
TGCGCCAGCAGCTTCGACAGGGAGATCGGGGAGCTGTTTTTT
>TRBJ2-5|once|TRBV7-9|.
CASSFVSGQETQYF
TGTGCCAGCAGCTTCGTATCCGGGCAAGAGACCCAGTACTTC
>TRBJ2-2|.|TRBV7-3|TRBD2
CASSRRGGGRAAGELFF
TGTGCCAGCAGTCGAAGGGGTGGCGGGAGGGCCGCCGGGGAGCTGTTTTTT
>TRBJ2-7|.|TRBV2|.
CASSEARYEQYF
TGTGCCAGCAGTGAAGCTCGGTACGAGCAGTACTTC
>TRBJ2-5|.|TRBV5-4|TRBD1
CASSFHRGYETQYF
TGTGCCAGCAGCTTTCACAGGGGGTATGAGACCCAGTACTTC
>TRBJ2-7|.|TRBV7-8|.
CASSPFRSPYEQYF
TGTGCCAGCAGCCCCTTCCGGTCCCCCTACGAGCAGTACTTC
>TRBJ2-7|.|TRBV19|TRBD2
CASSMKGLAIYEQYF
TGTGCCAGTAGTATGAAGGGACTAGCGATCTACGAGCAGTACTTC
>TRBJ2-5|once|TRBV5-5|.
CASSLAGSEETQYF
TGTGCCAGCAGCTTGGCAGGGTCGGAAGAGACCCAGTACTTC
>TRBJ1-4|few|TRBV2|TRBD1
CASCQGAVEKLFF
TGTGCCAGCTGTCAGGGGGCTGTTGAAAAACTGTTTTTT